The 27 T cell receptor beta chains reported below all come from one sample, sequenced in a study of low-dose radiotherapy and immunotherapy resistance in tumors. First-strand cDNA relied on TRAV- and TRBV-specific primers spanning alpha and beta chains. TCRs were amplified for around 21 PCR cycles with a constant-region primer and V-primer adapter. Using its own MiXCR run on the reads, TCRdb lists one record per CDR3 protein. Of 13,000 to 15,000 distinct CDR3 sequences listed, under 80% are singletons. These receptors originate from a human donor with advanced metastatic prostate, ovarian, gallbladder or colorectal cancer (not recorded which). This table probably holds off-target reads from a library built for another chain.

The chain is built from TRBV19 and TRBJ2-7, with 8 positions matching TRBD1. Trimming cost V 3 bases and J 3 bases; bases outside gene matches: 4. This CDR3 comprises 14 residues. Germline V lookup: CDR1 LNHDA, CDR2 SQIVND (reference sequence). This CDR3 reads CASSMGTGFYEQYF. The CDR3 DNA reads TGTGCCAGTAGTATGGGGACAGGTTTCTACGAGCAGTACTTC. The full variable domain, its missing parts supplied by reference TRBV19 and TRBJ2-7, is DGGITQSPKYLFRKEGQNVTLSCEQNLNHDAMYWYRQDPGQGLRLIYYSQIVNDFQKGDIAEGYSVSREKKESFPLTVTSAQKNPTAFYLCASSMGTGFYEQYFGPGTRLTVT.

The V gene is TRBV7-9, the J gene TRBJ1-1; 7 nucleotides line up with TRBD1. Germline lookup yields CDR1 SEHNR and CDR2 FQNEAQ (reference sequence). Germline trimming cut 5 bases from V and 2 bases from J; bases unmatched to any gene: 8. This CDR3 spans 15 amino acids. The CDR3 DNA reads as TGTGCCAGCAGCCCATACAGGGGCCCAAACACTGAAGCTTTCTTT. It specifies CASSPYRGPNTEAFF.

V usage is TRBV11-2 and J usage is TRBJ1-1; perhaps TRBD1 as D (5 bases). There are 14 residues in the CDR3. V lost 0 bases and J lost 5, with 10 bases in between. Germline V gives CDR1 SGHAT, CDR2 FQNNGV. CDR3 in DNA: TGTGCCAGCAGCTTAGATCTATGGGGGACTGAAGCTTTCTTT. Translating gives CASSLDLWGTEAFF.

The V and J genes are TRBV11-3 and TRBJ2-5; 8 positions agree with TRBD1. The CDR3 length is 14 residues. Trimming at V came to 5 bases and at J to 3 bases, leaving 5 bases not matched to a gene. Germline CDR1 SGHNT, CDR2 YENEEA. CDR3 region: CASSLNRGEETQYF. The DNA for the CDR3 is TGTGCCAGCAGCCTTAACAGGGGGGAAGAGACCCAGTACTTC.

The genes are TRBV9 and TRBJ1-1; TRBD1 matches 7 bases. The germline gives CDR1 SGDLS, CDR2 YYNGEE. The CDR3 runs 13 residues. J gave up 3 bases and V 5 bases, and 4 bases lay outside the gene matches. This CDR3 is CASRQGKDTEAFF. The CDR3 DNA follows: TGTGCCAGCAGACAGGGGAAAGACACTGAAGCTTTCTTT.

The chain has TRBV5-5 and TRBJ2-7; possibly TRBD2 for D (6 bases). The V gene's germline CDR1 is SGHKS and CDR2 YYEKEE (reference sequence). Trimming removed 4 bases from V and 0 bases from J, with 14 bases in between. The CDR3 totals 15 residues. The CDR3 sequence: CASSPTAGTSYEQYF. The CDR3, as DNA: TGTGCCAGCAGCCCGACGGCGGGGACCTCCTACGAGCAGTACTTC.

CDR3 sequence reads: CASSRQGSTEAFF. DNA for the CDR3: TGTGCCAGCAGCCGACAGGGCAGCACTGAAGCTTTCTTT. The chain has TRBV12-3 or TRBV12-4 and TRBJ1-1; TRBD1 matches at 7 bases. J lost 4 bases, V lost 6 bases, and 5 bases had no gene match. The CDR3 covers 13 residues.

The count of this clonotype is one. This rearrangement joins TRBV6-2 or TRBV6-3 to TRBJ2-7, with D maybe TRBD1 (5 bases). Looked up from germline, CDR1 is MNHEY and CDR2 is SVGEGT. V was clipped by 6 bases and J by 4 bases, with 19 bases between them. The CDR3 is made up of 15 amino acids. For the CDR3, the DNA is TGTGCCAGCAGCTCCCGACAGCGAGCTTGGTACGAGCAGTACTTC. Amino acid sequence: CASSSRQRAWYEQYF.

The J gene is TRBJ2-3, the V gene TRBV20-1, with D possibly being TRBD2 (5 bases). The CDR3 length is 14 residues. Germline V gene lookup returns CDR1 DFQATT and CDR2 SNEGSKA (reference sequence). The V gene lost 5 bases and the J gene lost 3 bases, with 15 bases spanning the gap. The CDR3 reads CSASPLLDTDTQYF. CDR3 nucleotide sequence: TGCAGTGCTTCCCCTCTACTAGATACAGATACGCAGTATTTT.

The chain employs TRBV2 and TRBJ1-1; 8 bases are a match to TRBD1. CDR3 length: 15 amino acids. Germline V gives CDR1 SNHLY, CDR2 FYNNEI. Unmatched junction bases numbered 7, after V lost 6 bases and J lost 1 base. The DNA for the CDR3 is TGTGCCAGCAGCGCCGACAGGGGTTCGAACACTGAAGCTTTCTTT. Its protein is CASSADRGSNTEAFF.

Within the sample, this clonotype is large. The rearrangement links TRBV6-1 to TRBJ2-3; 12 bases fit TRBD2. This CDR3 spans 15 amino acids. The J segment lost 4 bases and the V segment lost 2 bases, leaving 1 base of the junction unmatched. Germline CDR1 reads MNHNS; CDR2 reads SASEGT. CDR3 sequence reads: CASSELAGGPDTQYF. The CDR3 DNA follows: TGTGCCAGCAGTGAACTAGCGGGGGGGCCAGATACGCAGTATTTT.

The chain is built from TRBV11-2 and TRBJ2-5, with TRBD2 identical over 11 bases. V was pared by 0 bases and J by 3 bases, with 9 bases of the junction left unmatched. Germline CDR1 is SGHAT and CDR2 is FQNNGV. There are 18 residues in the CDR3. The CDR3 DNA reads TGTGCCAGCAGCTTAGATCCTCGCTATAGCGGGGGGGAAGAGACCCAGTACTTC. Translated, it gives CASSLDPRYSGGEETQYF.

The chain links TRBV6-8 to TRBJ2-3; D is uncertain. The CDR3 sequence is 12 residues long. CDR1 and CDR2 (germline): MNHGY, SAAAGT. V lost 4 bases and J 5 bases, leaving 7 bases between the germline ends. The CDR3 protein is CASSLRGDTQYF. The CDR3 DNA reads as TGTGCCAGCAGTTTAAGAGGAGATACGCAGTATTTT.

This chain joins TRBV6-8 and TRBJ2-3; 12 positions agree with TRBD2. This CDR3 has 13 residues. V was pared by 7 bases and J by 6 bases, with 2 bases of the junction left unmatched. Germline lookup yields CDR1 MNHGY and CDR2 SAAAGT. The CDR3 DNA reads TGTGCCAGCACCCTAGCGGGGGGGGATACGCAGTATTTT. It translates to CASTLAGGDTQYF.

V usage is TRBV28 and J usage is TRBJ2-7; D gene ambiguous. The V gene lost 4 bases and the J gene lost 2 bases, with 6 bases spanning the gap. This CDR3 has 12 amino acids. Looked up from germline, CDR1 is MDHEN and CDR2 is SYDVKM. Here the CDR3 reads CASSSAAYEQYF. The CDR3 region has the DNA TGTGCCAGCAGTTCTGCGGCCTACGAGCAGTACTTC.

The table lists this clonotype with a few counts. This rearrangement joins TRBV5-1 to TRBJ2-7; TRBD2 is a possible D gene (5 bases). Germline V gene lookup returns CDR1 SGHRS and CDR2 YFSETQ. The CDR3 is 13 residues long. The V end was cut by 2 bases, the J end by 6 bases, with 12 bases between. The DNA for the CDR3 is TGCGCCAGCAGCTTTAGCGAAACCGGCGAGCAGTACTTC. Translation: CASSFSETGEQYF. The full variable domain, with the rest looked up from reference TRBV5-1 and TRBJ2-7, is KAGVTQTPRYLIKTRGQQVTLSCSPISGHRSVSWYQQTPGQGLQFLFEYFSETQRNKGNFPGRFSGRQFSNSRSEMNVSTLELGDSALYLCASSFSETGEQYFGPGTRLTVT.

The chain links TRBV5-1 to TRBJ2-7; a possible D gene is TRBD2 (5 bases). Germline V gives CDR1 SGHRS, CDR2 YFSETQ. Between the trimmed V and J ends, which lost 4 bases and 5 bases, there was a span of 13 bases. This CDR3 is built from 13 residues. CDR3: CASSNPSSHEQYF. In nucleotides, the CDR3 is TGCGCCAGCAGCAACCCTAGCAGTCACGAGCAGTACTTC.

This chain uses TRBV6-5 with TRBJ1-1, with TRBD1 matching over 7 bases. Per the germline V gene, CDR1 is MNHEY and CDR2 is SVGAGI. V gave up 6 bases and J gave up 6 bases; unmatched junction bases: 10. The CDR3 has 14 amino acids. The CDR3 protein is CASSSRQGGAEAFF. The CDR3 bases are TGTGCCAGCAGCTCACGACAGGGTGGAGCTGAAGCTTTCTTT.

This chain's CDR3 is CASSQVWGRGEQFF. The CDR3 DNA follows: TGTGCCAGCAGCCAAGTATGGGGGCGCGGTGAGCAGTTCTTC. The J gene is TRBJ2-1, the V gene TRBV14, with D tentatively TRBD1 (6 bases). The CDR3 length is 14 residues. The V end was cut by 1 base, the J end by 9 bases, with 13 bases between. CDR1 and CDR2 from the germline V gene are SGHDN and FVKESK.

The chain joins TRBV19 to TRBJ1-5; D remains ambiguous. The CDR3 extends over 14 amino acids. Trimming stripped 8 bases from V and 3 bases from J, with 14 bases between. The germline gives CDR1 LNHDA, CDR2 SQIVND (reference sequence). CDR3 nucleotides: TGTGCCAGTTCGGTCGGACGGTACAATCAGCCCCAGCATTTT. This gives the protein CASSVGRYNQPQHF.

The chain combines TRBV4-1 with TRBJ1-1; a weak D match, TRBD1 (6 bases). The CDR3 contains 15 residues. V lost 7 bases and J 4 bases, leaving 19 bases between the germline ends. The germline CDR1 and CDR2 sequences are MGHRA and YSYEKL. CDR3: CASTLGGTPSTEAFF. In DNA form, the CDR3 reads TGCGCCAGCACTCTAGGTGGGACACCAAGCACTGAAGCTTTCTTT.

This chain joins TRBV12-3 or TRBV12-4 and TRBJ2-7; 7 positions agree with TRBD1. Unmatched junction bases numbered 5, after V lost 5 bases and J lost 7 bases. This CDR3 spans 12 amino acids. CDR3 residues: CASSRDSQEQYF. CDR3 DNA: TGTGCCAGCAGTAGGGACAGCCAAGAGCAGTACTTC.

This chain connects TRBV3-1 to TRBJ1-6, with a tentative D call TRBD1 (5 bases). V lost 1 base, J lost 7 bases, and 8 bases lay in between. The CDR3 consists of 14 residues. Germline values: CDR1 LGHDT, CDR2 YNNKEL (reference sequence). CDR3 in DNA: TGTGCCAGCAGCCAAGGGGACCACAATTCACCCCTCCACTTT. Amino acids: CASSQGDHNSPLHF.

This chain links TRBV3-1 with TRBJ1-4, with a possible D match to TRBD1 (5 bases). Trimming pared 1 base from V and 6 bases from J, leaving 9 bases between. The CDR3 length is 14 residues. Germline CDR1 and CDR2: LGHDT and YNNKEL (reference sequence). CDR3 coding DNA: TGTGCCAGCAGCCAAGGGACACGTTATGAAAAACTGTTTTTT. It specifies CASSQGTRYEKLFF.

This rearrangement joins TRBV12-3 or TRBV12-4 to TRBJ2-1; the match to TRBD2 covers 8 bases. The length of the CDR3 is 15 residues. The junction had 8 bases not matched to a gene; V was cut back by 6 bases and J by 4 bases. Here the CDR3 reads CASSPSGGPYNEQFF. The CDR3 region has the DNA TGTGCCAGCAGCCCCAGCGGGGGACCATACAATGAGCAGTTCTTC.

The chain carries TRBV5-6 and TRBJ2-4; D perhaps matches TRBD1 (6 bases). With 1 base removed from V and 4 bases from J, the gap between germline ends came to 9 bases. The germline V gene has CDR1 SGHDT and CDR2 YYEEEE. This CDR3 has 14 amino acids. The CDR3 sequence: CASSLSGTKNIQYF. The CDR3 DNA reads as TGTGCCAGCAGCTTGTCAGGGACAAAAAACATTCAGTACTTC.

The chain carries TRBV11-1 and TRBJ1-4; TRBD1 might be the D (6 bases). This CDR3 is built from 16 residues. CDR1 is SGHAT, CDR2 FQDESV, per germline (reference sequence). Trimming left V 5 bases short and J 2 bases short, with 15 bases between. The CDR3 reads CASSRRQDKTNEKLFF. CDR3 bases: TGTGCCAGCAGCCGAAGACAGGATAAGACTAATGAAAAACTGTTTTTT.